This TCR beta chain was sequenced for a study of CD8 T cells in Susac syndrome. Reverse transcription of 0.5 to 1 ug RNA was performed with random hexamers. The method of amplification for TCR beta CDR3 was immunoSEQ multiplex PCR, covering 54 Vbeta and 13 Jbeta. TCRdb reprocessed the immunoSEQ multiplex PCR reads with MiXCR, giving one entry per CDR3 protein. Counted here are approximately 110,000 distinct CDR3 sequences, about 92% occurring once; the ten biggest clones make up less than 0.4%. Sequencing of TCR beta drew on CD8+ and CD4+ T cells from blood. Treatment-naive patients with stable or active relapsing-remitting disease served as multiple sclerosis controls. Purification of the CD8+ and CD4+ T cells relied on negative isolation, and TEMRA cells underwent FACS enrichment. The V end was cut by 5 bases, the J end by 5 bases, with 6 bases between. This CDR3 comprises 12 residues. Germline CDR1 is LGHNT and CDR2 is FRNRAP.

Sequencing was done on a sample of CD8+ T cells from PBMCs. The chain couples TRBV12-5 to TRBJ2-2; D ambiguous. This clonotype was sampled from a human donor with multiple sclerosis. The CDR3 protein is CASGPPTGELFF. In DNA, the CDR3 is TGTGCTAGTGGTCCCCCTACCGGGGAGCTGTTTTTT.